This TCR beta chain was found in a study of T-cell memory formation after mild COVID-19. A single record per CDR3 protein comes from TCRdb applying MiXCR to the 5' RACE reads. The sample records approximately 300,000 distinct CDR3 sequences, 8% to 9% being singletons. Material for sequencing was PBMCs or a T cell subset sorted from them (not recorded which). This clonotype originated in a man between 18 and 35 years old who had mild COVID-19 (a few samples of this study predate the infection). Cell type and time point are not known.

CDR3 in amino acids: CASSVEPHMNTGELFF. Here the CDR3 DNA reads TGTGCCAGCAGCGTAGAGCCCCATATGAACACCGGGGAGCTGTTTTTT. This sequence joins TRBV9 and TRBJ2-2, with D unclear. Trimming removed 0 bases from V and 1 base from J, with 10 bases in between. This CDR3 has 16 residues. CDR1 and CDR2 (germline): SGDLS, YYNGEE.